The present entry profiles one T cell receptor (beta chain) with its context. The sample belongs to a study of shared clonotypes between healthy human individuals. Here immunoSEQ multiplex PCR was the method, and the copy in TCRdb shows in-frame clones only, minus some. The table has roughly 2,500,000 clones, approximately 93% seen once. The CDR3 is made up of 16 amino acids. V was clipped by 5 bases and J by 6 bases; unmatched bases: 11. Germline CDR1 reads MNHEY; CDR2 reads SMNVEV (reference sequence). The chain carries TRBV27 and TRBJ2-2, with 8 nucleotides matching TRBD1. This receptor was obtained from a man aged 18 to 35 in good health. Some clones in this sample may be carry-over from other donors' samples. Sequenced sample: naive CD4+ T cells from PBMCs. Subset indicated: CD45RA+ positively selected. Written as DNA, the CDR3 is TGTGCCAGCAGTCTAATGGGACAGGCCGCGTCCGGGGAGCTGTTTTTT. Encoded protein: CASSLMGQAASGELFF.